The clone carrying this T cell receptor (beta chain) has only a few counts. The antigen remains undetermined. This clone may be a read error of a much larger clone one base away. The conserved phenylalanine or tryptophan is not found at the CDR3 terminus, so this likely reflects a read error. The TCR beta CDR3 regions underwent amplification using RNA transcripts as the source. HTBI primers were the set used in a first-round RT-PCR of the TCR CDR3. MiXCR was run by TCRdb on the multiplex PCR reads, yielding one entry per CDR3 protein. This repertoire shows fewer than 650,000 distinct CDR3 sequences, around 14% found once; its top ten account for roughly 7.7%. This CDR3 has 14 amino acids. The germline CDR1 and CDR2 sequences are MDHEN and SYDVKM. Trimming took 8 bases from V and 2 from J, leaving 15 bases between them. Duration under 3 months, a NOSPECS grade of at least 4, and a Clinical Activity Score of at least 3 characterized the ophthalmopathy patients. Lactation, pregnancy, other autoimmune disease or uncontrolled infection led to exclusion of patients. The study based diagnoses on clinical symptoms, serum thyroxine and TRAb, thyroid ultrasound and orbital computed tomography.

The data were obtained in a study of T cells in Graves' hyperthyroidism and ophthalmopathy. Study-wide points: Most thyroid clonotypes that were expanded above 0.001 also turned up in blood.

The chain has TRBV28 and TRBJ1-1; D unresolved. The origin of this receptor is a woman aged 18-35 years with Graves' ophthalmopathy. The sequencing sample was made of blood. The CDR3 sequence: CASFSGVANTEAFS. CDR3 nucleotide sequence: TGTGCCAGCTTTTCCGGGGTCGCCAACACTGAAGCTTTCTCT.